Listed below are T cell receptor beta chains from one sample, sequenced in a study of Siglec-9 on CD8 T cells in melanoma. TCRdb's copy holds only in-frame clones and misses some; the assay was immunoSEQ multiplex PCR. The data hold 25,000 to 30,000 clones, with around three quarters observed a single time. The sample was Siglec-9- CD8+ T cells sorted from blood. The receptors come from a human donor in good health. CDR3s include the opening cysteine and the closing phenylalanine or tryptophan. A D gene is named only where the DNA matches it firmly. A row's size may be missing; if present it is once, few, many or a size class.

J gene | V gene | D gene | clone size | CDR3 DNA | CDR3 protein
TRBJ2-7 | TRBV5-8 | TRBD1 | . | TGTGCCAGCAGCGGCCTGGCGTGGGACAGACCTACCTACGAGCAGTACTTC | CASSGLAWDRPTYEQYF
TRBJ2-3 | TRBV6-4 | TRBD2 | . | TGTGCCAGCGAGACTAGCGGGATTAGCACAGATACGCAGTATTTT | CASETSGISTDTQYF
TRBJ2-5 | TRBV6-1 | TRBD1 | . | TGTGCCAGCAGTCCTAAAACAGGGGTTCAGGAGACCCAGTACTTC | CASSPKTGVQETQYF
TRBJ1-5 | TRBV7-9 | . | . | TGTGCCAGCAGCTTAGGGGATCAGCCCCAGCATTTT | CASSLGDQPQHF
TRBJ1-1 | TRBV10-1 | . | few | TGCGCCAGCAGAGTTAACACTGAAGCTTTCTTT | CASRVNTEAFF
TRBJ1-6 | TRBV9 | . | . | TGTGCCAGCAGCGTGGGAAAGTCAGGGTCCCTCCACTTT | CASSVGKSGSLHF
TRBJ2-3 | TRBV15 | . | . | TGTGCCACCAGCAGAGATATGCCAGATACGCAGTATTTT | CATSRDMPDTQYF
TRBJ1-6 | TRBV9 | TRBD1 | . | TGTGCCAGCAGCGGAACCGGGACAGGGGGGTCACCCCTCCACTTT | CASSGTGTGGSPLHF
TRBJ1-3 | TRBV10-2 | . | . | TGCGCCACAGGGGATCGATCTGGAAACACCATATATTTT | CATGDRSGNTIYF
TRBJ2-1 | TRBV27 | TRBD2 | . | TGTGCCAGCAGTGACGGACTAGCGGGGCTGAATGAGCAGTTCTTC | CASSDGLAGLNEQFF
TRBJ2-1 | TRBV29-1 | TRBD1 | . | TGCAGCGTTGAAGGCCACAGGGGTTGGAATGAGCAGTTCTTC | CSVEGHRGWNEQFF
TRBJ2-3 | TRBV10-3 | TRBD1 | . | TGTGCCATCAGTGACACCGGGACAGTAGATACGCAGTATTTT | CAISDTGTVDTQYF
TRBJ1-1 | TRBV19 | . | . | TGTGCCAGTAGTATACGGGGGGGGCATCAGAACACTGAAGCTTTCTTT | CASSIRGGHQNTEAFF
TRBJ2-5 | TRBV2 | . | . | TGTGCCAGCAGTGGCGACAGCCGCCAAGAGACCCAGTACTTC | CASSGDSRQETQYF
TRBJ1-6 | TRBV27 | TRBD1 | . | TGTGCCAGCAGCCGGGTCGGGGACAGGGGTTCACCCCTCCACTTT | CASSRVGDRGSPLHF
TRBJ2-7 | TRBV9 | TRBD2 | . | TGTGCCAGCAGCGTAGGTAGCGGGGGCTCCTACGAGCAGTACTTC | CASSVGSGGSYEQYF
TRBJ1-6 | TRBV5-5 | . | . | TGTGCCAGCAGCTTGGGGGGAAATTCACCCCTCCACTTT | CASSLGGNSPLHF
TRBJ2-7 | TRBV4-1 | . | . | TGCGCCAGCAGCCAAGCGTGGGACGGGTTCTCCTACGAGCAGTACTTC | CASSQAWDGFSYEQYF
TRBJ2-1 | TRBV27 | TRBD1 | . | TGTGCCAGCAGTTTAATACCAGAGGGACAGGGCCAATACAATGAGCAGTTCTTC | CASSLIPEGQGQYNEQFF
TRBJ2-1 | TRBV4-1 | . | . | TGCGCCAGCAGCCAACAGCTAATAATCCGAGGACAAGGATACAATGAGCAGTTCTTC | CASSQQLIIRGQGYNEQFF
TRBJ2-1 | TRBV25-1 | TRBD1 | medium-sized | TGTGCCAGCAGTGCGGGACAGGGGGCTGAGCAGTTCTTC | CASSAGQGAEQFF
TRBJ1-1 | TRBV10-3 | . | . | TGTGCCATCAGCGCAGACAGAGCATCCACTGAAGCTTTCTTT | CAISADRASTEAFF
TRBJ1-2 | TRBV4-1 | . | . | TGCGCCAGCAGCCCCCAGGACCTAAACTATGGCTACACCTTC | CASSPQDLNYGYTF
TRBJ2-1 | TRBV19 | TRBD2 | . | TGTGCCGCGGCGGGGGGCCTTGAGCAGTTCTTC | CAAAGGLEQFF
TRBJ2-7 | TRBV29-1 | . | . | TGCAGCGTTCTAGGGCAGTCCGCCGAGCAGTACTTC | CSVLGQSAEQYF
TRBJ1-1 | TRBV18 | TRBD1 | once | TGTGCCAGCTCTCTGGGACAGGGAGCTGAAGCTTTCTTT | CASSLGQGAEAFF
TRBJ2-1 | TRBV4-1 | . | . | TGCGCCAGCAGCCAAGAGGGTTATGAGCAGTTCTTC | CASSQEGYEQFF
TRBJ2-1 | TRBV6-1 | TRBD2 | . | TGTGCCAGCATATCTAGCGGGCAGTTCTTC | CASISSGQFF
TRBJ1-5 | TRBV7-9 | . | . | TGTGCCAGCAGCTCTCCAGCAATTAATCAGCCCCAGCATTTT | CASSSPAINQPQHF
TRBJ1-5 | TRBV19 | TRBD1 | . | TGTGCCAGTAGTATCTCCCGCCGGGACAGGGCACAGCCCCAGCATTTT | CASSISRRDRAQPQHF
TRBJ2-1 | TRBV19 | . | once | TGTGCCAGTAGCCAAAGCTCCTACAATGAGCAGTTCTTC | CASSQSSYNEQFF
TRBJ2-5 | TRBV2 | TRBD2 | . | TGTGCCAGCAGTGGAAGGGAAATGCGGGAGGGAATCTTAAAAGAGACCCAGTACTTC | CASSGREMREGILKETQYF
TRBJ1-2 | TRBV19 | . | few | TGTGCCAGTAGTTTCTCTCGAGGCTACACCTTC | CASSFSRGYTF
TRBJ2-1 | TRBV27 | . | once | TGTGCCAGCAGTTTTAAGGGGCCCCGGCGGAATGAGCAGTTCTTC | CASSFKGPRRNEQFF
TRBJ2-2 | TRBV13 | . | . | TGTGCCAGCAGCTTAGCTGGCGAGAACACCGGGGAGCTGTTTTTT | CASSLAGENTGELFF
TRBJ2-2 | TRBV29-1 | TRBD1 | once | TGCAGCGCCGCGGCTCGGGCAGGGGGCGCCTCGACCACCGGGGAGCTGTTTTTT | CSAAARAGGASTTGELFF
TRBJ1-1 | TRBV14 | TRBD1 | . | TGTGCCAGCAGCCCAGGGGGCTCTGAAGCTTTCTTT | CASSPGGSEAFF
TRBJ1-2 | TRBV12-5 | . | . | TGTGCTAGTGGTTTGGACACCGGGGCCGATGGTGGCTACACCTTC | CASGLDTGADGGYTF
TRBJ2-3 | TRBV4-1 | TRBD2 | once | TGCGCCAGCAGCCAAGATAGCGCGGGAGGGCCAGACACAGATACGCAGTATTTT | CASSQDSAGGPDTDTQYF
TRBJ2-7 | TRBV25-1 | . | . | TGTGCCAGCAGTGACCGCCGGGACACTTCCTACTACGAGCAGTACTTC | CASSDRRDTSYYEQYF
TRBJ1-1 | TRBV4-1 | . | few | TGCGCCAGCAGCCAAGGGGCAGGGATCTTCACTGAAGCTTTCTTT | CASSQGAGIFTEAFF
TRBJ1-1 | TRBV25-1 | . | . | TGTGCCAGCAGTGACTCCCACGGGCCCGGTGAAGCTTTCTTT | CASSDSHGPGEAFF
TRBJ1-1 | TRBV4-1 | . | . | TGCGCCAGCAGCCAAGATCGGGGTCTCACTGAAGCTTTCTTT | CASSQDRGLTEAFF